Below are 24 T cell receptor beta chains sequenced from a single sample in a study of memory CD4+ T cells and cytomegalovirus serostatus. The sort gate was single viable CD3+CD4+CD8-CD45RO+ cells for memory CD4+ T cells. Data came from immunoSEQ multiplex PCR; TCRdb stores just in-frame clones and leaves some out. The table shows approximately 46,000 clones, with 77% occurring only once. Sequenced input: memory CD4+ T cells from blood. These receptors came from an adult in good health and CMV-seronegative.

This chain uses TRBV9 with TRBJ1-6; D not resolved. Trimming left V 5 bases short and J 6 bases short, with 12 bases between. The CDR3 runs to 14 residues. Germline CDR1 and CDR2: SGDLS and YYNGEE. The CDR3, as DNA: TGTGCCAGCAGAGGAGACTTGGGTAATTCACCCCTCCACTTT. This translates into CASRGDLGNSPLHF.

The CDR3 bases are TGTGCCAGCAGCTTAACAGGGTTTCATCAGCCCCAGCATTTT. Protein product: CASSLTGFHQPQHF. This chain joins TRBV7-2 and TRBJ1-5; D may be TRBD1 (6 bases). CDR3 length equals 14 residues. Germline-derived CDR1 and CDR2 are SGHTA and FQGNSA. The V end lost 2 bases, the J end lost 5 bases, and 10 bases lay between the germline ends. The variable domain in full, with the rest retrieved from reference TRBV7-2 and TRBJ1-5, is GAGVSQSPSNKVTEKGKDVELRCDPISGHTALYWYRQSLGQGLEFLIYFQGNSAPDKSGLPSDRFSAERTGGSVSTLTIQRTQQEDSAVYLCASSLTGFHQPQHFGDGTRLSIL.

The chain has TRBV25-1 and TRBJ1-1; D is undetermined. The CDR3 extends over 11 amino acids. Per germline, CDR1 MGHDK and CDR2 SYGVNS. Deletions cut 6 bases from V and 4 bases from J, with 6 bases between. In DNA form, the CDR3 reads TGTGCCAGCAGAGATGTCACTGAAGCTTTCTTT. Its translation is CASRDVTEAFF.

Written as DNA, the CDR3 is TGTGCCAGTAGTAGGGGACTAGCGGGGGGCCCTTTAGGGGAGACCCAGTACTTC. Encoded protein: CASSRGLAGGPLGETQYF. V gene TRBV19 combines with J gene TRBJ2-5; 15 nucleotides agree with TRBD2. CDR3 length: 18 residues. V lost 4 bases, J lost 5 bases, and 11 bases stayed unmatched. The germline V gene has CDR1 LNHDA and CDR2 SQIVND (reference sequence).

As for this clone: The junction differs from germline at one of its ends, possibly a read error. V is TRBV11-2 and J is TRBJ2-7; D gene ambiguous. CDR1 is SGHAT, CDR2 FQNNGV, per germline. This CDR3 is built from 16 residues. The CDR3 DNA sequence: TGTGCCAGCAGCTTAGGTCCAGAGAGACCGGGCTACCAGCAGTACTTC. The encoded protein is CASSLGPERPGYQQYF.

Comment on this clone: The sample contains more than one DNA sequence encoding this CDR3. V and J are TRBV9 and TRBJ2-3; D ambiguous. Trimming shortened V by 0 bases and J by 5 bases, and 4 bases separated the two germline ends. Germline CDR1 is SGDLS and CDR2 is YYNGEE. The length of the CDR3 is 12 residues. The CDR3 protein is CASSVGRDTQYF. CDR3 nucleotide sequence: TGTGCCAGCAGCGTAGGGAGAGATACGCAGTATTTT.

A few counts support this clone. The chain joins TRBV5-1 to TRBJ2-7; 7 nucleotides line up with TRBD1. The CDR3 covers 13 residues. The ends lost 0 bases at V and 6 bases at J; junction bases unmatched: 3. Germline V CDR1 and CDR2: SGHRS, YFSETQ. The CDR3 DNA reads TGCGCCAGCAGCTTGGACCCAGGGGGCGAGCAGTACTTC. Encoded protein: CASSLDPGGEQYF.

The chain links TRBV7-2 to TRBJ2-7; D gene ambiguous. CDR1 SGHTA and CDR2 FQGNSA come from the germline V gene. This CDR3 comprises 13 residues. The V end lost 5 bases, the J end lost 5 bases, and 13 bases lay between the germline ends. The CDR3 sequence: CASSETATDEQYF. The CDR3 coding sequence is TGTGCCAGCAGCGAAACGGCCACCGACGAGCAGTACTTC.

The chain combines TRBV6-8 with TRBJ2-7; D remains unclear. V lost 6 bases and J lost 0, with 6 bases in between. Germline CDR1 and CDR2: MNHGY and SAAAGT. The CDR3 loop spans 12 amino acids. The CDR3 here is CASSSLSYEQYF. The CDR3 DNA reads TGTGCCAGCAGCTCACTCTCCTACGAGCAGTACTTC.

V gene TRBV7-8 combines with J gene TRBJ2-7; TRBD1 matches at 11 bases. The CDR3 length is 14 residues. Germline lookup yields CDR1 SGHVS and CDR2 FQNEAQ. After removal of 5 bases from V and 3 bases from J, the junction contained 3 bases not matched to a gene. The CDR3: CASSVGTGGYEQYF. CDR3 nucleotide sequence: TGTGCCAGCAGCGTAGGGACAGGGGGCTACGAGCAGTACTTC. The full variable domain, rest sourced from reference TRBV7-8 and TRBJ2-7, is GAGVSQSPRYKVAKRGQDVALRCDPISGHVSLFWYQQALGQGPEFLTYFQNEAQLDKSGLPSDRFFAERPEGSVSTLKIQRTQQEDSAVYLCASSVGTGGYEQYFGPGTRLTVT.

This chain joins TRBV29-1 and TRBJ2-1; tentatively, D is TRBD2 (6 bases). Trimming removed 2 bases from V and 8 bases from J, with 13 bases in between. Per the germline V gene, CDR1 is SQVTM and CDR2 is ANQGSEA. This CDR3 comprises 13 residues. CDR3 nucleotide sequence: TGCAGCGTTGAATTCGGGGGTATAGATGAGCAGTTCTTC. This encodes CSVEFGGIDEQFF.

Only a few counts were recorded for this clone. J is TRBJ1-1 and V is TRBV18; unclear D gene. The CDR3 extends over 12 amino acids. The germline CDR1 and CDR2 sequences are KGHSH and LQKENI. Trimming stripped 1 base from V and 8 bases from J, with 8 bases between. The DNA of the CDR3 is TGTGCCAGCTCACCACGGAGGGAGGAAGCTTTCTTT. Its translation: CASSPRREEAFF.

The rearrangement joins TRBV7-8 to TRBJ1-1, with D unresolved. CDR3 length: 18 amino acids. Per the germline V gene, CDR1 is SGHVS and CDR2 is FQNEAQ. The V gene lost 1 base and the J gene lost 0 bases, with 18 bases spanning the gap. The CDR3 region is CASSLVPFGSGVNTEAFF. Here the CDR3 DNA reads TGTGCCAGCAGCTTAGTTCCTTTTGGGAGTGGGGTGAACACTGAAGCTTTCTTT.

The chain recombines TRBV7-6 with TRBJ2-5; no firm D call. Trimming removed 5 bases from V and 7 bases from J, with 14 bases in between. Per the germline V gene, CDR1 is SGHVS and CDR2 is FNYEAQ. The CDR3 contains 13 residues. CDR3 protein: CASSPPGWGTQYF. The CDR3 bases are TGTGCCAGCAGCCCGCCGGGCTGGGGGACCCAGTACTTC. Combining the CDR3 with reference TRBV7-6 and TRBJ2-5 gives the whole variable domain GAGVSQSPRYKVTKRGQDVALRCDPISGHVSLYWYRQALGQGPEFLTYFNYEAQQDKSGLPNDRFSAERPEGSISTLTIQRTEQRDSAMYRCASSPPGWGTQYFGPGTRLLVL.

The chain recombines TRBV25-1 with TRBJ1-2, with D possibly being TRBD1 (6 bases). The CDR3 contains 14 residues. Per germline, CDR1 MGHDK and CDR2 SYGVNS. The V and J ends lost 3 bases and 8 bases respectively, with 16 bases between them. This CDR3 is CASSDPGGARGYTF. CDR3 bases: TGTGCCAGCAGTGATCCTGGGGGGGCTCGGGGCTACACCTTC.

The chain joins TRBV6-6 to TRBJ1-1; maybe TRBD1 (6 bases). V was shortened by 2 bases and J by 4 bases, with 17 bases between the two germline ends. This CDR3 is built from 16 residues. Per germline, CDR1 MNHNY and CDR2 SVGAGI (reference sequence). CDR3 sequence: CASSYPSGGGGTEAFF. The CDR3 coding sequence is TGTGCCAGCAGTTACCCCTCCGGGGGGGGCGGCACTGAAGCTTTCTTT.

V usage is TRBV5-1 and J usage is TRBJ1-2; 9 bases fit TRBD1. V was pared by 4 bases and J by 6 bases, with 4 bases of the junction left unmatched. This CDR3 region has 13 residues. CDR1 is SGHRS, CDR2 YFSETQ, per germline. This CDR3 reads CASSLWTGDGYTF. The CDR3, as DNA: TGCGCCAGCAGCCTCTGGACAGGGGATGGCTACACCTTC.

The J gene is TRBJ1-5, the V gene TRBV5-4, with D maybe TRBD1 (5 bases). Germline CDR1 is SGHNT and CDR2 is YYREEE (reference sequence). The germline V and J ends were trimmed by 0 bases and 2 bases, with 15 bases remaining between them. The CDR3 extends over 17 amino acids. The CDR3 here is CASSLAHSQGGNQPQHF. Here the CDR3 DNA reads TGTGCCAGCAGCTTGGCTCATAGCCAGGGCGGCAATCAGCCCCAGCATTTT.

V and J are TRBV5-6 and TRBJ2-5, with TRBD2 matching over 13 bases. The CDR3 is made up of 15 amino acids. Germline V lookup: CDR1 SGHDT, CDR2 YYEEEE. V was pared by 3 bases and J by 2 bases, with 1 base of the junction left unmatched. The CDR3 DNA follows: TGTGCCAGCAGCTGGGGACTAGCGGGGCAAGAGACCCAGTACTTC. Protein product: CASSWGLAGQETQYF.

This clone has only a few counts. This chain joins TRBV5-1 and TRBJ2-1; 10 nucleotides agree with TRBD2. This CDR3 has 15 residues. The V gene's germline CDR1 is SGHRS and CDR2 YFSETQ. With 2 bases clipped from V and 2 bases from J, the junction kept 1 base outside the gene matches. Written as DNA, the CDR3 is TGCGCCAGCAGCTTCCTAGCGGGGGCCTACAATGAGCAGTTCTTC. This gives the protein CASSFLAGAYNEQFF.

Turning to this clone: A read error may account for a junction end that differs from germline. This chain connects TRBV7-7 to TRBJ2-3, with no clear D. Germline CDR1 and CDR2: SSHAT and FNYEAQ (reference sequence). The CDR3 length is 13 residues. CDR3 bases: TGTGCTAGCAGCTTAATCCCCACAGATACGCAGTATTTT. Its protein product is CASSLIPTDTQYF. The variable domain in full, with the rest retrieved from reference TRBV7-7 and TRBJ2-3, is GAGVSQSPRYKVTKRGQDVTLRCDPISSHATLYWYQQALGQGPEFLTYFNYEAQPDKSGLPSDRFSAERPEGSISTLTIQRTEQRDSAMYRCASSLIPTDTQYFGPGTRLTVL.

The chain combines TRBV2 with TRBJ2-5, with TRBD2 identical over 10 bases. Trimming removed 5 bases from V and 4 bases from J; junction bases left unmatched: 7. The CDR3 is 15 residues long. CDR1 SNHLY and CDR2 FYNNEI come from the germline V gene. The CDR3 here is CASSLLAGGGETQYF. The CDR3 DNA is TGTGCCAGCAGTCTTTTAGCGGGGGGTGGAGAGACCCAGTACTTC.

There are a few counts of this clone. The chain employs TRBV19 and TRBJ1-1; D ambiguous. This CDR3 spans 12 amino acids. Germline V lookup: CDR1 LNHDA, CDR2 SQIVND (reference sequence). The V gene lost 8 bases and the J gene lost 0 bases, with 7 bases spanning the gap. CDR3: CASQELNTEAFF. CDR3 DNA sequence: TGTGCCAGTCAGGAGTTGAACACTGAAGCTTTCTTT.

This rearrangement joins TRBV7-9 to TRBJ2-7; D is undetermined. V was clipped by 5 bases and J by 4 bases, with 12 bases between them. Germline-derived CDR1 and CDR2 are SEHNR and FQNEAQ (reference sequence). This CDR3 contains 13 residues. CDR3 nucleotide sequence: TGTGCCAGCAGCGACTCACCAGAGTACGAGCAGTACTTC. The encoded protein is CASSDSPEYEQYF.